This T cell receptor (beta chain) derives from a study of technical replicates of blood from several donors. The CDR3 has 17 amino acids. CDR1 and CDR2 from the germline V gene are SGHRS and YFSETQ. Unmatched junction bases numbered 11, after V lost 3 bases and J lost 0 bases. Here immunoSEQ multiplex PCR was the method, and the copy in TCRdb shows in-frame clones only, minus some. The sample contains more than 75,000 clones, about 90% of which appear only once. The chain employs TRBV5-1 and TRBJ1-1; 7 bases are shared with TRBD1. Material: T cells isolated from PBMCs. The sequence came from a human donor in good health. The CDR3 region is CASSSSGTADMNTEAFF. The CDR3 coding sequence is TGCGCCAGCAGCTCGTCAGGGACAGCCGATATGAACACTGAAGCTTTCTTT.